The clone carrying this T cell receptor beta chain turned up a few times. This specimen belongs to a study of identical twins. Germline lookup yields CDR1 SGHTA and CDR2 FQGNSA. The CDR3 spans 17 residues. Unmatched junction bases numbered 6, after V lost 2 bases and J lost 1 base. Through template switching, a universal primer site was introduced, and the cDNA contained unique molecular identifiers. TCRdb reanalysed the 5' RACE reads using MiXCR and keeps one entry per CDR3 protein. The repertoire holds a few hundred thousand distinct CDR3 sequences, roughly 13% seen once, with roughly 4% in the top ten. This sample was also put to use in a study of yellow fever vaccine responses in identical twins.

This TCR was recovered from a woman aged 18-29 years in good health. The specimen was memory (CD45RO+) T cells sorted from blood. The rearrangement joins TRBV7-2 to TRBJ2-1; 9 bases are shared with TRBD2. Written as DNA, the CDR3 is TGTGCCAGCAGCTTAAGCGGCGGGAGGGGATCCTACAATGAGCAGTTCTTC. Amino acid sequence: CASSLSGGRGSYNEQFF.